A single TCR beta chain is shown here with its context. CDR3 length equals 15 residues. Germline CDR1 is SGHNT and CDR2 is YENEEA. V gave up 5 bases and J gave up 4 bases, with 14 bases separating them. TCRdb's copy holds only in-frame clones and misses some; the assay was immunoSEQ multiplex PCR. This sample yields about 76,000 clones, of which about 92% are seen a single time; about 4.8% belongs to the top ten. This specimen comes from a study of resident and recirculating memory T cells in vitiligo. The receptor was isolated from a male donor with vitiligo. Sequencing was carried out using blood. This chain links TRBV11-3 with TRBJ2-2, with a weak D call TRBD1 (6 bases). The CDR3 loop is CASSPTRGGTGELFF. As DNA, the CDR3 is TGTGCCAGCAGCCCGACACGAGGGGGCACCGGGGAGCTGTTTTTT.